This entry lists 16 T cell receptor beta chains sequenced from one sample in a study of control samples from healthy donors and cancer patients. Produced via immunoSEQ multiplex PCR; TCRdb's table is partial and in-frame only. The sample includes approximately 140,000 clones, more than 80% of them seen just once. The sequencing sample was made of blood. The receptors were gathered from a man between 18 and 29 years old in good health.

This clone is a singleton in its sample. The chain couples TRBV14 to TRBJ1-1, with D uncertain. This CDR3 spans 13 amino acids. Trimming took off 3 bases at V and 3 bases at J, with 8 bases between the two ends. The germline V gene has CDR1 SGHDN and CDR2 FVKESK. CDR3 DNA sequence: TGTGCCAGCAGCCAGCTGTCTGACACTGAAGCTTTCTTT. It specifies CASSQLSDTEAFF.

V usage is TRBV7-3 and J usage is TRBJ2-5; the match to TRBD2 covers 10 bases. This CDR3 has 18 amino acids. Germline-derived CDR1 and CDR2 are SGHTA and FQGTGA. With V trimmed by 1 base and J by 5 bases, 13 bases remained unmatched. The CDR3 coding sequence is TGTGCCAGCAGCTTAAGGGGTCTAGCGGGGGTCACCGGGGAGACCCAGTACTTC. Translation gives CASSLRGLAGVTGETQYF.

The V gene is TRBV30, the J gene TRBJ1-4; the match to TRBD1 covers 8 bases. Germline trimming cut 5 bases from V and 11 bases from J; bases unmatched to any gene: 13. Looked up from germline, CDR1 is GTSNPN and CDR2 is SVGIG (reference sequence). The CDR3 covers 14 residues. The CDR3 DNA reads TGTGCCTGGGGCCTCCGACAGGGGCCACAGAAACTGTTTTTT. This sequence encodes CAWGLRQGPQKLFF.

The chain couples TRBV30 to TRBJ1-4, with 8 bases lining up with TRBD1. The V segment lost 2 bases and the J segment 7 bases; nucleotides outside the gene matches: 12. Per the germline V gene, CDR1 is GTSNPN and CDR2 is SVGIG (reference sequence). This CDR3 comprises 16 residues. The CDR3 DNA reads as TGTGCCTGGAGTCGGCGGGGTCAGGGGGCAGGTGAAAAACTGTTTTTT. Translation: CAWSRRGQGAGEKLFF.

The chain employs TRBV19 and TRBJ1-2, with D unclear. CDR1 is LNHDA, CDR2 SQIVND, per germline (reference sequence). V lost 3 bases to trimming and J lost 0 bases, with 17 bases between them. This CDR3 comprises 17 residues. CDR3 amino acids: CASSIRKEGSTNYGYTF. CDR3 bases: TGTGCCAGTAGTATCAGAAAGGAGGGCTCAACTAACTATGGCTACACCTTC. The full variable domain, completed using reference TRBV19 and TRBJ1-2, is DGGITQSPKYLFRKEGQNVTLSCEQNLNHDAMYWYRQDPGQGLRLIYYSQIVNDFQKGDIAEGYSVSREKKESFPLTVTSAQKNPTAFYLCASSIRKEGSTNYGYTFGSGTRLTVV.

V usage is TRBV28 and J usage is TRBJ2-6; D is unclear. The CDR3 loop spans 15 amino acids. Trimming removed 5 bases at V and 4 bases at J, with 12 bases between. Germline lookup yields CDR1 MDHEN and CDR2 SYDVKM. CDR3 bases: TGTGCCAGCAGTGGACCCGCCCTCGGGGCCAACGTCCTGACTTTC. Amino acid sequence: CASSGPALGANVLTF.

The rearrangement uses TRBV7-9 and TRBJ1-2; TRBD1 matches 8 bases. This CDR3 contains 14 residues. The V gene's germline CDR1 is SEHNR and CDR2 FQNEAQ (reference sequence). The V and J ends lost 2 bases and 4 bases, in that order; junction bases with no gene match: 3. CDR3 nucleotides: TGTGCCAGCAGCTTACAGGGGGCGACCTATGGCTACACCTTC. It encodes CASSLQGATYGYTF.

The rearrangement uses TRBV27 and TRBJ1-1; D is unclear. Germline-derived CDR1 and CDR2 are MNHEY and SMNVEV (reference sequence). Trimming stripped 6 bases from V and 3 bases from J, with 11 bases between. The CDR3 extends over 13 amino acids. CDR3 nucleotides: TGTGCCAGCAGAAGAACCCGGGACACTGAAGCTTTCTTT. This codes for CASRRTRDTEAFF.

CDR3 loop: CASSRPLGPDEKLFF. The DNA for the CDR3 is TGTGCCAGCAGCCGCCCATTGGGGCCGGATGAAAAACTGTTTTTT. The genes are TRBV5-6 and TRBJ1-4; possible D gene TRBD1, 5 bases. The length of the CDR3 is 15 residues. The germline V and J ends were trimmed by 4 bases and 6 bases, with 16 bases remaining between them. The germline V gene has CDR1 SGHDT and CDR2 YYEEEE.

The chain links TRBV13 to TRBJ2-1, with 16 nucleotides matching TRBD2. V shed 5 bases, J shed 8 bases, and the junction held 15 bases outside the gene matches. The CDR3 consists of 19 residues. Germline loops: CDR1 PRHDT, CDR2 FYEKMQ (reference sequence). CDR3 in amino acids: CASSLASLLGLAGGDEQFF. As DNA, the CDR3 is TGTGCCAGCAGCCTAGCTTCCCTTCTGGGACTAGCGGGAGGGGATGAGCAGTTCTTC.

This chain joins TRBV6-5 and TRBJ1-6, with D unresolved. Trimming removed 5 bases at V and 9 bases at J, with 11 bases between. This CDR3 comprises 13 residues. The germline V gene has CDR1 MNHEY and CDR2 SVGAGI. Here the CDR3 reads CASSPGSSSPLHF. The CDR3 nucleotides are TGTGCCAGCAGTCCGGGGAGCAGTTCACCCCTCCACTTT.

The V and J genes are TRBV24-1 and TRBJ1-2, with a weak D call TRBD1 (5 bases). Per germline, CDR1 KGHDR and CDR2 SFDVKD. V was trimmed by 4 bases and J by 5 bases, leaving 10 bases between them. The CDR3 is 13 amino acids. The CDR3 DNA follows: TGTGCCACCAGTGACCGGGACGGGTATGGCTACACCTTC. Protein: CATSDRDGYGYTF.

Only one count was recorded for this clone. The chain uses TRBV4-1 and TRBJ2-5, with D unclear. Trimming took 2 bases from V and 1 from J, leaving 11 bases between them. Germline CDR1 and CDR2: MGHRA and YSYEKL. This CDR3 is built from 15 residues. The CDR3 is CASSQSEAVQETQYF. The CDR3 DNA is TGCGCCAGCAGCCAAAGTGAGGCCGTCCAAGAGACCCAGTACTTC.

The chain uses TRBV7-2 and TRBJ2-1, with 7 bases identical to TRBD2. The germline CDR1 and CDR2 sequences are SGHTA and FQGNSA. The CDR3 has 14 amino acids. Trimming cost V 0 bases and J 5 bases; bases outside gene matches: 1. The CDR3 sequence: CASSLAGGNNEQFF. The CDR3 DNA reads TGTGCCAGCAGCTTAGCGGGGGGGAACAATGAGCAGTTCTTC.

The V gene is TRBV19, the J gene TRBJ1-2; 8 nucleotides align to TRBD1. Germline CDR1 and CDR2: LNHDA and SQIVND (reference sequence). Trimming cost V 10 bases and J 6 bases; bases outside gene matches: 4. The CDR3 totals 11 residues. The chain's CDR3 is CAIRTGNGYTF. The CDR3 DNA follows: TGTGCCATCCGGACAGGGAATGGCTACACCTTC.

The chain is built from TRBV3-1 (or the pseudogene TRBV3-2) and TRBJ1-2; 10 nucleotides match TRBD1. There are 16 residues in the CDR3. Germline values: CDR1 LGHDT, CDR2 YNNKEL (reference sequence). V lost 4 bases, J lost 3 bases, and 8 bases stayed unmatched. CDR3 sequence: CASSLHDRGQHYGYTF. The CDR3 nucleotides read TGTGCCAGCAGCCTCCATGACAGGGGGCAGCACTATGGCTACACCTTC.